This TCR beta chain was sequenced during a study of identifying expanded T cells in peripheral blood. Clones were sequenced by immunoSEQ multiplex PCR, and TCRdb holds only the in-frame ones, with some missing. The data show 70,000 to 95,000 clones, with about 90% seen just once and 3% to 5% held by the top ten. Healthy donors had no documented immune events, such as infections, while sampled. General study points: Clone count variance between two-week samples rose with total template count. Differentially abundant clones: around 1.2 between replicates, 16.4 at around 15 days, less than 20 at four.

The CDR3 extends over 14 amino acids. Per germline, CDR1 SNHLY and CDR2 FYNNEI. The J segment lost 6 bases and the V segment lost 5 bases, leaving 5 bases of the junction unmatched. This clone was observed a few times. Its antigen is currently unknown. The sequence came from a person between 18 and 69 years old in good health. The chain has TRBV2 and TRBJ2-7, with TRBD1 matching 12 bases. The source material was blood. The CDR3 DNA reads TGTGCCAGCAGTAGTCCGGGACAGGGGGCCGAGCAGTACTTC. Protein: CASSSPGQGAEQYF.